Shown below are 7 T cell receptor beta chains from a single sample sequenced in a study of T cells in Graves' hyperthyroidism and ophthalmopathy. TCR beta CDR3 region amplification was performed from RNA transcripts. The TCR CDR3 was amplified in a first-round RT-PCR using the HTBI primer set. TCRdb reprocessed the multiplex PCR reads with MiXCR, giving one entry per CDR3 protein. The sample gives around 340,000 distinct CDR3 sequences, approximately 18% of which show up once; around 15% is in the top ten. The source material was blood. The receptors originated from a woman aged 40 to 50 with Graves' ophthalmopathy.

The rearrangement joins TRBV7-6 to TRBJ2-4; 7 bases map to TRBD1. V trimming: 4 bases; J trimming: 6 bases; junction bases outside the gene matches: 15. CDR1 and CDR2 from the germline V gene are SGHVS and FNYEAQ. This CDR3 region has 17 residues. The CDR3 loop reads CASSSSRGTEVRNIQYF. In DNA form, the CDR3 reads TGTGCCAGCAGCTCCAGCAGGGGGACAGAGGTTAGAAACATTCAGTACTTC.

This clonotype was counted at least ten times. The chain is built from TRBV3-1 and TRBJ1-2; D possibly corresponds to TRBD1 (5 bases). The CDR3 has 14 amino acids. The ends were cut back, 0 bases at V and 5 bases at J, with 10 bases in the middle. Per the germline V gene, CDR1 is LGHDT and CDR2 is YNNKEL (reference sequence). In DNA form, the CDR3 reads TGTGCCAGCAGCCAAGACGCCAGGGTTTATGGCTACACCTTC. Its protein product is CASSQDARVYGYTF.

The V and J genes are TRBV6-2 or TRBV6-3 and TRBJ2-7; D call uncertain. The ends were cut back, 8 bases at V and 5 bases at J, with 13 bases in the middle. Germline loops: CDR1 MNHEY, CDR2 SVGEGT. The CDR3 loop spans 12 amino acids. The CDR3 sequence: CASLRASNEQYF. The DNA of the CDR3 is TGTGCCAGCCTCCGTGCAAGCAACGAGCAGTACTTC.

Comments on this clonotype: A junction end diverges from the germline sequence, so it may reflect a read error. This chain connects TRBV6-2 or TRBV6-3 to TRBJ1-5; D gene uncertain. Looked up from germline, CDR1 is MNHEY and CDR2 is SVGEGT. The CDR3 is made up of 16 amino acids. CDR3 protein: CASSYYPVLNYQPQLF. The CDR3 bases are TGTGCCAGCAGTTACTACCCGGTACTGAACTATCAGCCCCAGCTTTTT.

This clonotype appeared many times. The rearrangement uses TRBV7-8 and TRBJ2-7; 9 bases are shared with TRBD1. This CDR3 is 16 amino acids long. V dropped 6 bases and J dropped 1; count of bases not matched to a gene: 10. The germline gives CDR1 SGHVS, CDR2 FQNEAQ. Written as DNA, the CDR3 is TGTGCCAGCAGTCCACGAACCGGGACAGGGTCCTACGAGCAGTACTTC. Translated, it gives CASSPRTGTGSYEQYF.

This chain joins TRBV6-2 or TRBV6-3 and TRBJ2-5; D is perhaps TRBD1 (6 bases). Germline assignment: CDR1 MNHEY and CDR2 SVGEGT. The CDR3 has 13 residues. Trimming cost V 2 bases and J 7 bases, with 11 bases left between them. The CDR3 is CASSYTDRVTQYF. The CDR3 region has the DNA TGTGCCAGCAGTTACACGGACAGAGTGACCCAGTACTTC.

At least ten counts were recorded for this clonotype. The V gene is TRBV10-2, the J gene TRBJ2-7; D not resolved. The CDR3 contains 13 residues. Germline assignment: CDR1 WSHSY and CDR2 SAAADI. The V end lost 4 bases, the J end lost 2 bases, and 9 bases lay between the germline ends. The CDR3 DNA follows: TGCGCCAGCAGTGCCGGCGGTACCTACGAGCAGTACTTC. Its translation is CASSAGGTYEQYF.